These 15 T cell receptor beta chains were sequenced from one sample in a study of cytomegalovirus exposure and HLA in healthy donors (dated by TCRdb to about 2017). Receptors were amplified or captured by the immunoSEQ multiplex PCR assay. The multiplex PCR relied on a mix of 60 forward primers for TCR Vbeta segments and 13 reverse primers for TCR Jbeta segments. In TCRdb, the immuneACCESS table is reduced to in-frame sequences with V and J assigned. These tables do not hold every clone; where another copy was compared, an unresolved V gene accounts for under half, and the others remain unexplained. The sample table lists around 130,000 clones, around 65% of them with a count of one. More than 1.5% of the sample is held by the ten biggest clonotypes. The sample comprised PBMCs. The receptors were sampled from a man between 18 and 35 years old in good health and CMV-seronegative.

CDR3 DNA sequence: TGTGCCAGCAGTTACTCAAAACAAAATGGCTACACCTTC. Protein product: CASSYSKQNGYTF. The chain uses TRBV6-6 and TRBJ1-2; D remains ambiguous. The CDR3 runs 13 residues. CDR1 MNHNY and CDR2 SVGAGI come from the germline V gene (reference sequence). V dropped 0 bases and J dropped 6 bases, with 8 bases sitting between them.

The CDR3 loop is CASSVAAQGMGYTF. As DNA, the CDR3 is TGTGCCAGCAGCGTAGCGGCCCAGGGGATGGGCTACACCTTC. The chain is built from TRBV9 and TRBJ1-2; tentatively, D is TRBD1 (6 bases). V lost 0 bases to trimming and J lost 8 bases, with 14 bases between them. This CDR3 spans 14 amino acids. Germline CDR1 and CDR2: SGDLS and YYNGEE.

J is TRBJ1-5 and V is TRBV30; D is unresolved. Germline V lookup: CDR1 GTSNPN, CDR2 SVGIG (reference sequence). V was clipped by 5 bases and J by 7 bases, with 9 bases between them. CDR3 length equals 11 residues. CDR3 in amino acids: CAWGSPQPQHF. The CDR3 nucleotides read TGTGCCTGGGGTAGTCCCCAGCCCCAGCATTTT.

V gene TRBV14 combines with J gene TRBJ2-5; 8 bases are a match to TRBD1. The germline V gene has CDR1 SGHDN and CDR2 FVKESK. Trimming cost V 3 bases and J 0 bases; bases outside gene matches: 3. The CDR3 runs to 15 residues. CDR3 loop: CASSHRTGNQETQYF. The CDR3 DNA reads as TGTGCCAGCAGCCACCGGACAGGGAACCAAGAGACCCAGTACTTC.

This clone was seen only a few times. The chain couples TRBV10-2 to TRBJ1-5, with D possibly being TRBD1 (5 bases). Trimming shortened V by 3 bases and J by 6 bases, and 18 bases separated the two germline ends. The V gene's germline CDR1 is WSHSY and CDR2 SAAADI. The CDR3 covers 16 residues. The CDR3 reads CASSDPSGHGSQPQHF. DNA of the CDR3: TGCGCCAGCAGTGATCCATCGGGGCACGGGAGTCAGCCCCAGCATTTT.

The chain employs TRBV5-4 and TRBJ2-1, with 10 bases identical to TRBD2. There are 17 residues in the CDR3. CDR1 is SGHNT and CDR2 is YYREEE in the germline V gene (reference sequence). The V gene end was trimmed by 0 bases and the J gene end by 9 bases; junction bases not matched to a gene: 12. The CDR3 spells CASSLGLAGVYSGEQFF. DNA of the CDR3: TGTGCCAGCAGCTTGGGTCTAGCGGGAGTCTACAGCGGTGAGCAGTTCTTC.

This clone was picked up one time. The genes are TRBV6-5 and TRBJ1-1; 8 bases map to TRBD1. The J segment lost 6 bases and the V segment lost 2 bases, leaving 5 bases of the junction unmatched. This CDR3 has 14 residues. CDR1 and CDR2 (germline): MNHEY, SVGAGI. The CDR3 reads CASSYEAGGPEAFF. The DNA of the CDR3 is TGTGCCAGCAGTTACGAGGCAGGGGGCCCTGAAGCTTTCTTT.

V and J are TRBV2 and TRBJ2-1; 10 bases are a match to TRBD2. The CDR3 covers 15 residues. Per the germline V gene, CDR1 is SNHLY and CDR2 is FYNNEI. V dropped 7 bases and J dropped 4; count of bases not matched to a gene: 7. CDR3 sequence: CASTPLAGQYNEQFF. As DNA, the CDR3 is TGTGCCAGCACCCCACTAGCGGGGCAATACAATGAGCAGTTCTTC.

J is TRBJ2-4 and V is TRBV29-1, with TRBD1 matching over 7 bases. This CDR3 comprises 18 residues. With 8 bases clipped from V and 1 base from J, the junction kept 20 bases outside the gene matches. CDR1 and CDR2 (germline): SQVTM, ANQGSEA. The CDR3 nucleotides are TGCAGCTTTTCTCCTCTCCGGGTACAGGGGCCCGCCAAAAACATTCAGTACTTC. This translates into CSFSPLRVQGPAKNIQYF.

This clone was seen a few times. The chain combines TRBV12-5 with TRBJ1-1; D is undetermined. Trimming shortened V by 5 bases and J by 7 bases, and 14 bases separated the two germline ends. Germline values: CDR1 LGHNT, CDR2 FRNRAP. There are 13 residues in the CDR3. CDR3 bases: TGTGCTAGTGGTCTCTGGGGAGCACGTGAAGCTTTCTTT. Translation: CASGLWGAREAFF.

The chain carries TRBV6-5 and TRBJ1-5, with D perhaps TRBD1 (5 bases). The CDR3 consists of 14 residues. The V end was cut by 5 bases, the J end by 5 bases, with 13 bases between. Per germline, CDR1 MNHEY and CDR2 SVGAGI. Here the CDR3 reads CASSEGVGYQPQHF. The CDR3 coding sequence is TGTGCCAGCAGTGAAGGGGTGGGATATCAGCCCCAGCATTTT.

As concerns this clone: Other DNA variants within this sample encode the same CDR3. The V gene is TRBV5-1, the J gene TRBJ2-7, with D tentatively TRBD2 (6 bases). Trimming took 0 bases from V and 3 from J, leaving 10 bases between them. Germline lookup yields CDR1 SGHRS and CDR2 YFSETQ. The CDR3 spans 14 residues. CDR3 loop: CASSLAAGGYEQYF. CDR3 sequence (DNA): TGCGCCAGCAGCTTGGCCGCCGGGGGCTACGAGCAGTACTTC.

CDR3 bases: TGTGCCAGCAGTTACGGTGGGGCCATTCCCACAGATACGCAGTATTTT. Translating gives CASSYGGAIPTDTQYF. The V call is TRBV6-6, the J call TRBJ2-3; perhaps TRBD1 as D (5 bases). Germline V gene lookup returns CDR1 MNHNY and CDR2 SVGAGI (reference sequence). V shed 2 bases and J shed 2 bases, with 14 bases lying between them. The CDR3 length is 16 residues.

The V gene is TRBV30, the J gene TRBJ2-3; 14 bases align to TRBD2. The CDR3 is 15 residues long. CDR1 and CDR2 (germline): GTSNPN, SVGIG (reference sequence). Losses at the gene ends were 2 bases for V and 5 bases for J; bases not matched to a gene: 3. Here the CDR3 DNA reads TGTGCCTGGAGTACGGGACTAGCGGGAGTAGATACGCAGTATTTT. It yields the protein CAWSTGLAGVDTQYF.

A few counts support this clone. The rearrangement joins TRBV5-8 to TRBJ1-3; D remains unclear. The V end was cut by 4 bases, the J end by 1 base, with 9 bases between. The CDR3 contains 14 residues. Germline lookup yields CDR1 SGHTS and CDR2 YDEGEE. This CDR3 reads CASSVHSSGNTIYF. As DNA, the CDR3 is TGTGCCAGCAGCGTGCACAGTTCTGGAAACACCATATATTTT.